This TCR beta chain came from a study of T cell responses to AZD1222 COVID-19 vaccine (dated by TCRdb to the early 2020s). About the study as a whole: A total of 233 trial participants underwent TCR sequencing, of whom some 210 received two doses of AZD1222 and about 25 received two doses of the MenACWY control vaccine. Enrollment into the trials was organized by age into subgroups of 18-55, 56-69 and 70-plus years, and those subgroups contained approximately 160, 26 and 62 TCR-sequenced participants, respectively.

The CDR3 regions of human TCRbeta chains were analyzed by immunosequencing. Turning to the authors' computational methods: TCRs in the repertoires were compared against a reference library of SARS-CoV-2-specific TCRs that had been generated with the MIRA antigen-specificity platform. Breadth was defined as the fraction of unique TCRs that were SARS-CoV-2-associated, and depth was defined as the fraction of total T cells that were SARS-CoV-2-associated. Using the MIRA data, every spike-specific TCR was mapped to the spike region that the TCR reacted to and assigned to either a CD4 or a CD8 class. Log10-transformed breadth and depth values were compared by one-way ANOVA with Sidak's multiple comparisons tests. Sourced from immuneACCESS, this table was stored by TCRdb with only in-frame sequences that have V and J called. A share of the clones is absent; for the studies checked, an unresolved V gene accounts for under half, and the remainder has no known explanation. The V and J calls and clone size are taken from that table; D and trimming were inferred from the DNA. The sample table contains about 52,000 clones; only one count was recorded for approximately 88% of them. Jointly, the top ten make up 2% to 3% of the sample.

Study-level results and caveats: Conclusions about previously exposed vaccinees are limited, since just 6 or 7 AZD1222 recipients were seropositive for SARS-CoV-2 at baseline. After two AZD1222 doses, both the breadth and the depth of spike-specific TCRs were significantly higher than at day 0 and than in MenACWY recipients. Participants were mostly white British and included more females than males, and it was suggested by the authors that clonal diversity may have been underestimated. The 56-69-year group was small, and its depth increase did not reach significance, likely because of low power. Reportedly, close to half of the unique spike-specific TCRs recognized epitopes lying outside the regions that are mutated in the B.1.351 and B.1.1.7 variants. CD4 TCRs associated with the vaccine covered the entire spike protein, and the dominant responses were in regions 160-218 and 743-854. Because no samples from the day 14 peak response were available, repertoires could be characterized only after the peak T cell response.

This clone appeared once. Its antigen has not been determined. One end of the junction is discordant with germline, which a read error may explain. The time point label, read with the paper, signifies: about 28 days (+/-7) after the second vaccine dose. AZD1222 recipients whose second dose came at about 4 weeks and those whose second dose came at about 12 weeks were combined into one group, since spike-specific TCR depth and breadth did not differ between the two schedules. The vaccinee samples were drawn from two UK trials, COV001 and COV002, one of which was a single-blind randomized controlled phase 2/3 trial testing AZD1222 (ChAdOx1 nCoV-19) in healthy adults. For TCRbeta chain sequencing, PBMC samples from trial participants were taken at day 0 and at day 28 after the second dose. From the germline V gene (reference sequence), CDR1 is LNHDA and CDR2 is SQIVND. The CDR3 covers 16 residues, taking in both the cysteine and the phenylalanine. The retained sequence is limited to the CDR3, 48 bases, with the frame set at the first base.

The sequence joins TRBV19 to TRBJ1-1, with the D gene not clear enough to name. Sequenced material: peripheral blood, taken 28 days after the second AZD1222 dose. The TCR comes from an adult who received the AZD1222 COVID-19 vaccine. This receptor carries the CDR3 CASSIKVFNPNPEAFF. The bases are TGTGCCAGTAGTATTAAGGTTTTCAATCCGAACCCTGAAGCTTTCTTT.